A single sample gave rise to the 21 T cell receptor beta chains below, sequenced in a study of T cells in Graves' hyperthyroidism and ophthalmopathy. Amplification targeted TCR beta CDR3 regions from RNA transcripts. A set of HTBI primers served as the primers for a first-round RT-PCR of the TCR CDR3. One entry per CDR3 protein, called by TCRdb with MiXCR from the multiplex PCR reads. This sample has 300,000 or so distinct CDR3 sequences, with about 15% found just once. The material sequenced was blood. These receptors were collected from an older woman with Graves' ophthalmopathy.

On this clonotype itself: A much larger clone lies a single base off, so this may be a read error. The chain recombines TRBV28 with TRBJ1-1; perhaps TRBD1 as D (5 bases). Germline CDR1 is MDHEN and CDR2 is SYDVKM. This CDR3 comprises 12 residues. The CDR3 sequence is CPSSLRGDEAFF. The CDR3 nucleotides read TGTCCCAGCAGTTTAAGGGGAGATGAAGCTTTCTTT.

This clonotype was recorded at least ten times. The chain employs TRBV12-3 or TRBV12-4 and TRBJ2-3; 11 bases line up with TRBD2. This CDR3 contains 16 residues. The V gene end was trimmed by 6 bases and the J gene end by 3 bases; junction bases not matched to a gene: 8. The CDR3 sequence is CASRGFTSGGTDTQYF. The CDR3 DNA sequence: TGTGCCAGCAGGGGCTTCACTAGCGGGGGAACAGATACGCAGTATTTT.

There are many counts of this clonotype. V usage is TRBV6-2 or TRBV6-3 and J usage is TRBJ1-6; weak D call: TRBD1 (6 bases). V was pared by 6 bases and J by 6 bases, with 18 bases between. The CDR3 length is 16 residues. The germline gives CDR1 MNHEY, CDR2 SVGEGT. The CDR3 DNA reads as TGTGCCAGCAGATCCCGAAGCCGGGGGCCTAATTCACCCCTCCACTTT. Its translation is CASRSRSRGPNSPLHF.

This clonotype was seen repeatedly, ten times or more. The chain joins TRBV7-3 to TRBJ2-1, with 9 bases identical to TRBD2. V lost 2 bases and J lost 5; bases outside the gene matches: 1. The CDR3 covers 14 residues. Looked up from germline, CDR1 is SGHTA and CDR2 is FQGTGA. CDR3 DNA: TGTGCCAGCAGCTTACTAGCGGGAAACAATGAGCAGTTCTTC. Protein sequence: CASSLLAGNNEQFF.

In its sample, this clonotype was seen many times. CDR3 DNA sequence: TGTGCCAGCAGCTTTGAGCCGGGACAGGGTTACGAGCAGTACTTC. Protein sequence: CASSFEPGQGYEQYF. The chain recombines TRBV9 with TRBJ2-7; 9 nucleotides agree with TRBD1. There are 15 residues in the CDR3. After removal of 4 bases from V and 4 bases from J, the junction contained 9 bases not matched to a gene. Germline V gene data show CDR1 as SGDLS and CDR2 as YYNGEE.

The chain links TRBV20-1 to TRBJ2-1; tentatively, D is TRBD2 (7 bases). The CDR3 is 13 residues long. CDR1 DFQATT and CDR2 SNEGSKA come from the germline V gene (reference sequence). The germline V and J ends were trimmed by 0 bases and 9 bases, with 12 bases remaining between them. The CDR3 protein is CSAREGGAGEQFF. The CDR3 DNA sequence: TGCAGTGCTAGAGAAGGGGGGGCGGGTGAGCAGTTCTTC.

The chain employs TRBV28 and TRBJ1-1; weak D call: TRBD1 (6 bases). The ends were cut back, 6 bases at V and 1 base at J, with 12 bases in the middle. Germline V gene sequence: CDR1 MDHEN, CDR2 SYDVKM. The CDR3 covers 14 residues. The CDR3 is CASRAGASNTEAFF. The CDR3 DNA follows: TGTGCCAGCAGGGCAGGGGCCTCGAACACTGAAGCTTTCTTT.

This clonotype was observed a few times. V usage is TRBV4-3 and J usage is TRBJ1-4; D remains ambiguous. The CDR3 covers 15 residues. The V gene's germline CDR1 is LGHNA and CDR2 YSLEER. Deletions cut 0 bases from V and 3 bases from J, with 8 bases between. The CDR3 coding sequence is TGCGCCAGCAGCCAAGAGTGGACCGCTAATGAAAAACTGTTTTTT. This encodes CASSQEWTANEKLFF.

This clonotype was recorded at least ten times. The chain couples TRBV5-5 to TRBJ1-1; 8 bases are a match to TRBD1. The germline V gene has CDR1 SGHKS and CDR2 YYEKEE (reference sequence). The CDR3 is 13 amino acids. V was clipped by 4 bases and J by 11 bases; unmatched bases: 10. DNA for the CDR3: TGTGCCAGCAGCCTTCCGACAGGGGAGAAGGCTTTCTTT. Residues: CASSLPTGEKAFF.

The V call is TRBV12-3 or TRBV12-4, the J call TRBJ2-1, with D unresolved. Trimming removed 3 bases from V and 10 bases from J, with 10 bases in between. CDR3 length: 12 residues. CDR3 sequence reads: CASSFKGWEQFF. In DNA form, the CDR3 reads TGTGCCAGCAGTTTCAAAGGTTGGGAGCAGTTCTTC.

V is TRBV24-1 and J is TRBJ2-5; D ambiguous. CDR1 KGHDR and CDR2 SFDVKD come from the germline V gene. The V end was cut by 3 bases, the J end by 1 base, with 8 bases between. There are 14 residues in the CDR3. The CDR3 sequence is CATSDSNRQETQYF. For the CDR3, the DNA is TGTGCCACCAGTGATAGTAATCGCCAAGAGACCCAGTACTTC.

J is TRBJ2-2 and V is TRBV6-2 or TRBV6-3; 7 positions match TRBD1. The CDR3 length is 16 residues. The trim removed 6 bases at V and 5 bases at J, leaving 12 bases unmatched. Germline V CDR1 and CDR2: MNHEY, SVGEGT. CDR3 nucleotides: TGTGCCAGCAGCCTCTCACCGGGACAGTCTACCGGGGAGCTGTTTTTT. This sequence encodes CASSLSPGQSTGELFF.

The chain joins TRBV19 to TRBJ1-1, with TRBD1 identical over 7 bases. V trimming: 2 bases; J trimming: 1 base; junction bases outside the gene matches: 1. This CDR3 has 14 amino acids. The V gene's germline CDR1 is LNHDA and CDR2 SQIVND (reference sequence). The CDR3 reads CASSIRTGNTEAFF. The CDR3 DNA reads TGTGCCAGTAGTATACGGACAGGGAACACTGAAGCTTTCTTT.

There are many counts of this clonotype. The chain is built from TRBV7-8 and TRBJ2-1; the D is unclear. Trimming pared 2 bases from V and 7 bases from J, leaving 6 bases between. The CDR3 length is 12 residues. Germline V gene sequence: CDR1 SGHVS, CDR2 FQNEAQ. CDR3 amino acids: CASSLWVNEQFF. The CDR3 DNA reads TGTGCCAGCAGCTTATGGGTAAATGAGCAGTTCTTC.

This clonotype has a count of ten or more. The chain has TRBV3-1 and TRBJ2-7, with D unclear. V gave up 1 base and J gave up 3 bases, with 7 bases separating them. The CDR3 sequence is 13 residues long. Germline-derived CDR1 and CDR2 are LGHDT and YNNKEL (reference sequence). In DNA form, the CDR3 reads TGTGCCAGCAGCCAAGGAAGTCACTACGAGCAGTACTTC. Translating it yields CASSQGSHYEQYF.

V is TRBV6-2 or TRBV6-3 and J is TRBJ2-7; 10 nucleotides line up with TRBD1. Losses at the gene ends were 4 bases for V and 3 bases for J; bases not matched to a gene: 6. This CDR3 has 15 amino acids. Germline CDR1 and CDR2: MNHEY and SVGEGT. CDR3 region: CASSFGTGDLYEQYF. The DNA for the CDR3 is TGTGCCAGCAGTTTCGGGACAGGGGACCTCTACGAGCAGTACTTC.

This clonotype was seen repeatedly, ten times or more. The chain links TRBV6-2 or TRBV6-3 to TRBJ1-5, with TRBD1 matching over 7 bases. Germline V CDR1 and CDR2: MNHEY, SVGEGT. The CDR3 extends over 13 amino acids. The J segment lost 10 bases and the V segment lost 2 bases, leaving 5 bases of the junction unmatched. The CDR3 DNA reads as TGTGCCAGCAGTTACGGGACAGCCAAACCCCAGCATTTT. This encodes CASSYGTAKPQHF.

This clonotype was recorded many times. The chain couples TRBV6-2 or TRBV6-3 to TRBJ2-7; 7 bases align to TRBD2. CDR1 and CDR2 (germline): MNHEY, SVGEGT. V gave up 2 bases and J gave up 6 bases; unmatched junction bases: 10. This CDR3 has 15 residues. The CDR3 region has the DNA TGTGCCAGCAGTTACCTACCGGGGGGACTGAGCGAGCAGTACTTC. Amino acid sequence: CASSYLPGGLSEQYF.

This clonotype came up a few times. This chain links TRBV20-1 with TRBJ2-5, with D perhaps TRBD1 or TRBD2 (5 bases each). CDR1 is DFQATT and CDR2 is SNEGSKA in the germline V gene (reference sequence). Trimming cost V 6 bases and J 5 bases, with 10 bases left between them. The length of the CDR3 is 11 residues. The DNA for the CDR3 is TGCAGTGCCAGGGACCGCGAGACCCAGTACTTC. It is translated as CSARDRETQYF.

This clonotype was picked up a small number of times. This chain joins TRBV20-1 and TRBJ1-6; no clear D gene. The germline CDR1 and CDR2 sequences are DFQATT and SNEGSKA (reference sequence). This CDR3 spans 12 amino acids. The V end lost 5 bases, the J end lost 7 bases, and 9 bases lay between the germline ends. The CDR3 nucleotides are TGCAGTGCTTCCAGGCGGAATTCACCCCTCCACTTT. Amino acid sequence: CSASRRNSPLHF.

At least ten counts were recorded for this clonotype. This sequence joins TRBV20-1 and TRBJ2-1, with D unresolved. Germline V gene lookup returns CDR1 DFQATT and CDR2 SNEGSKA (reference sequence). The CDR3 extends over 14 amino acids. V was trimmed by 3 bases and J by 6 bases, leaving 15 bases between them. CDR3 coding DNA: TGCAGTGCTAGTTGGCCCTCCTGGGGCAATGAGCAGTTCTTC. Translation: CSASWPSWGNEQFF.